This T cell receptor beta chain originates from a study of blood T cell repertoires in COVID-19. About the research overall: Some COVID-19 samples were acute and others convalescent; all came from the United States, Italy and Spain. PBMCs, B-cell-depleted T cells, or T cells were the source of the cDNA or gDNA that made up the material.

V gave up 4 bases and J gave up 3 bases, with 11 bases separating them. Per the germline V gene, CDR1 is SGHRS and CDR2 is YFSETQ. This CDR3 region has 13 residues. In the source study's methods: Reference gene primer amplification gave nucleated cell count estimates. TCRdb's copy holds only in-frame clones and misses some; the assay was immunoSEQ multiplex PCR. That table furnishes V, J and clone size, whereas the DNA furnished D and trimming. The sample contains about 440,000 clones, approximately 88% of which appear only once. Seattle participants joined during active infection and were tracked over time.

Sequencing was carried out using peripheral blood. This sequence was found in a woman aged 50 to 60 with COVID-19, enrolled during active disease. The V and J genes are TRBV5-1 and TRBJ2-7; TRBD1 is a possible D gene (5 bases). The CDR3 region is CASSKETDYEQYF. CDR3 nucleotide sequence: TGCGCCAGCAGCAAAGAGACAGACTACGAGCAGTACTTC. Together with reference TRBV5-1 and TRBJ2-7, the CDR3 gives the full variable domain: KAGVTQTPRYLIKTRGQQVTLSCSPISGHRSVSWYQQTPGQGLQFLFEYFSETQRNKGNFPGRFSGRQFSNSRSEMNVSTLELGDSALYLCASSKETDYEQYFGPGTRLTVT.